The rows below give T cell receptor beta chains drawn from one sample of a study of T cell responses to AZD1222 COVID-19 vaccine. The repertoire was sequenced with immunoSEQ multiplex PCR; TCRdb's copy has only in-frame clones and lacks some. Of roughly 130,000 clones in the sample, about 88% were seen once. The sample consisted of peripheral blood, taken on day 0 of AZD1222 vaccination. These receptors all come from an adult in good health. The CDR3 runs from the conserved cysteine through the conserved F or W. D genes are given only for firm matches. Some rows mark clone size as missing; the rest say once, few, many or name a class of expanded clone.

v_gene: TRBV6-5; abundance: -; j_gene: TRBJ1-2; d_gene: TRBD1; CDR3aa: CASSSGTANYGYTF; CDR3nt: TGTGCCAGCAGCTCCGGGACAGCGAACTATGGCTACACCTTC
v_gene: TRBV12-3/TRBV12-4; abundance: -; j_gene: TRBJ1-1; d_gene: TRBD1; CDR3aa: CASSLDRHTEAFF; CDR3nt: TGTGCCAGCAGTTTGGACAGGCACACTGAAGCTTTCTTT
v_gene: TRBV19; abundance: -; j_gene: TRBJ1-4; d_gene: -; CDR3aa: CASTPTGRLNEKLFF; CDR3nt: TGTGCCAGTACCCCGACGGGACGGCTTAATGAAAAACTGTTTTTT
v_gene: TRBV7-9; abundance: -; j_gene: TRBJ1-2; d_gene: -; CDR3aa: CASSRDKYGYTF; CDR3nt: TGTGCCAGCAGCCGCGACAAATATGGCTACACCTTC
v_gene: TRBV5-4; abundance: -; j_gene: TRBJ1-2; d_gene: TRBD1; CDR3aa: CASSWDRGQGGYTF; CDR3nt: TGTGCCAGCAGCTGGGACAGGGGGCAGGGTGGCTACACCTTC
v_gene: TRBV28; abundance: -; j_gene: TRBJ2-1; d_gene: -; CDR3aa: CASIPGVDRNEQFF; CDR3nt: TGTGCCAGCATTCCCGGGGTAGACCGCAATGAGCAGTTCTTC
v_gene: TRBV27; abundance: -; j_gene: TRBJ2-3; d_gene: TRBD1; CDR3aa: CASSSGQALTDTQYF; CDR3nt: TGTGCCAGCAGTTCCGGACAGGCCCTCACAGATACGCAGTATTTT
v_gene: TRBV6-2/TRBV6-3; abundance: -; j_gene: TRBJ1-5; d_gene: TRBD1; CDR3aa: CASSRTGNSNQPQHF; CDR3nt: TGTGCCAGCAGTCGGACAGGGAATAGCAATCAGCCCCAGCATTTT
v_gene: TRBV12-5; abundance: -; j_gene: TRBJ1-5; d_gene: -; CDR3aa: CASVAQPQHF; CDR3nt: TGTGCTAGTGTTGCTCAGCCCCAGCATTTT
v_gene: TRBV10-3; abundance: -; j_gene: TRBJ1-4; d_gene: -; CDR3aa: CAPRGGASNEKLFF; CDR3nt: TGTGCTCCTAGGGGGGGGGCTTCTAATGAAAAACTGTTTTTT
v_gene: TRBV19; abundance: few; j_gene: TRBJ1-1; d_gene: TRBD1; CDR3aa: CASSNPTGQTEAFF; CDR3nt: TGTGCCAGTAGTAACCCGACAGGGCAGACTGAAGCTTTCTTT
v_gene: TRBV2; abundance: -; j_gene: TRBJ1-6; d_gene: -; CDR3aa: CASSRAGEGYNSPLHF; CDR3nt: TGTGCCAGCAGCCGTGCAGGGGAAGGCTATAATTCACCCCTCCACTTT
v_gene: TRBV5-6; abundance: -; j_gene: TRBJ1-4; d_gene: -; CDR3aa: CASSLRQPNEKLFF; CDR3nt: TGTGCCAGCAGCCTCCGACAGCCGAATGAAAAACTGTTTTTT
v_gene: TRBV6-6; abundance: once; j_gene: TRBJ2-7; d_gene: -; CDR3aa: CASRTGTGGSYEQYF; CDR3nt: TGTGCCAGCAGGACCGGGACCGGAGGCTCCTACGAGCAGTACTTC
v_gene: TRBV27; abundance: -; j_gene: TRBJ2-6; d_gene: -; CDR3aa: CASSLLGVALSGANVLTF; CDR3nt: TGTGCCAGCAGTTTATTGGGGGTGGCCCTCTCTGGGGCCAACGTCCTGACTTTC
v_gene: TRBV27; abundance: few; j_gene: TRBJ1-5; d_gene: TRBD1; CDR3aa: CASKLQGIQPQHF; CDR3nt: TGTGCCAGCAAGCTACAGGGGATTCAGCCCCAGCATTTT
v_gene: TRBV5-4; abundance: -; j_gene: TRBJ2-3; d_gene: -; CDR3aa: CASSLYGASTDTQYF; CDR3nt: TGTGCCAGCAGCTTGTACGGGGCGAGCACAGATACGCAGTATTTT
v_gene: TRBV9; abundance: -; j_gene: TRBJ1-3; d_gene: TRBD1; CDR3aa: CASSATGVSTGNTIYF; CDR3nt: TGTGCCAGCAGCGCGACAGGGGTTAGCACTGGAAACACCATATATTTT